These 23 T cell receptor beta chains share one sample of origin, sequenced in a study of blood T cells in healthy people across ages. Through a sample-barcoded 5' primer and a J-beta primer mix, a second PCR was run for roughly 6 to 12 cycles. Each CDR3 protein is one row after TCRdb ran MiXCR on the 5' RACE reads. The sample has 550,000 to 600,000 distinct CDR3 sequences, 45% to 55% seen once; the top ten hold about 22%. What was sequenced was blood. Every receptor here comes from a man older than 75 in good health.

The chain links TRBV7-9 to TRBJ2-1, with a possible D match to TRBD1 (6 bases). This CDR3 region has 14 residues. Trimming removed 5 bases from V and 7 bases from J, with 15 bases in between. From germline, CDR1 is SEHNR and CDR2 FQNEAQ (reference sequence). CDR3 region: CASSPSGTRNEQFF. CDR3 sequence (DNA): TGTGCCAGCAGCCCCTCCGGGACACGAAATGAGCAGTTCTTC.

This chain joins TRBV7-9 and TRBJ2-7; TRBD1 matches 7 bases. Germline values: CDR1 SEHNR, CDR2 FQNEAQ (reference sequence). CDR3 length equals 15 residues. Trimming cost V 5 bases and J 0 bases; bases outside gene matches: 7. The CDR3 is CASSPGQRLSYEQYF. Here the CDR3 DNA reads TGTGCCAGCAGCCCGGGACAGCGCCTCTCCTACGAGCAGTACTTC.

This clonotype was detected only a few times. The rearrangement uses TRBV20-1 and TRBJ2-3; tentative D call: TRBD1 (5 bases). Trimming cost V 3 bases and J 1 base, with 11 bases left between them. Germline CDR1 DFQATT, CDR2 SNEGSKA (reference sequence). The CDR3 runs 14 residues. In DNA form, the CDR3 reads TGCAGTGCTAGTCCAGGGCCCGGCACAGATACGCAGTATTTT. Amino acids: CSASPGPGTDTQYF.

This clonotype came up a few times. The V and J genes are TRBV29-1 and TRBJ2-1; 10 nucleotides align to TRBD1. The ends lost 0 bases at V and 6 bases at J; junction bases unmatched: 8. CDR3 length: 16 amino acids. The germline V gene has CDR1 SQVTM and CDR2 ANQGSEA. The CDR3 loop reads CSVEDLGGTGVNEQFF. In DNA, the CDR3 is TGCAGCGTTGAAGATCTGGGAGGGACAGGGGTCAATGAGCAGTTCTTC.

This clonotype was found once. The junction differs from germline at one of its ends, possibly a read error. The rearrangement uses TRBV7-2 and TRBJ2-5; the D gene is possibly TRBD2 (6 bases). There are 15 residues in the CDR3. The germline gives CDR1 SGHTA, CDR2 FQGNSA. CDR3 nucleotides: TGTGCCAACAGCCTCGGGGGATCCTCCAGGGAGACCCAGTACTTC. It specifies CANSLGGSSRETQYF. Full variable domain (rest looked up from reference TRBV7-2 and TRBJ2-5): GAGVSQSPSNKVTEKGKDVELRCDPISGHTALYWYRQSLGQGLEFLIYFQGNSAPDKSGLPSDRFSAERTGGSVSTLTIQRTQQEDSAVYLCANSLGGSSRETQYFGPGTRLLVL.

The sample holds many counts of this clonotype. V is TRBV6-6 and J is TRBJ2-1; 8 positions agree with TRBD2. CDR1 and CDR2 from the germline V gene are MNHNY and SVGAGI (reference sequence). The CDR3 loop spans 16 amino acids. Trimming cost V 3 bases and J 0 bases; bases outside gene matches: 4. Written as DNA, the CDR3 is TGTGCCAGCAGTTATCGGGAGGGACCCTCCTACAATGAGCAGTTCTTC. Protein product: CASSYREGPSYNEQFF.

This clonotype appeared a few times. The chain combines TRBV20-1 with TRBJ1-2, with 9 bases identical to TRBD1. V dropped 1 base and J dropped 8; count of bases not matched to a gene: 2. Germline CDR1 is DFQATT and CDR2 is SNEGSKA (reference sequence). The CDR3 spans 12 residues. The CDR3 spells CSARGQGDGYTF. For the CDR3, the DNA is TGCAGTGCTAGAGGACAGGGGGACGGCTACACCTTC.

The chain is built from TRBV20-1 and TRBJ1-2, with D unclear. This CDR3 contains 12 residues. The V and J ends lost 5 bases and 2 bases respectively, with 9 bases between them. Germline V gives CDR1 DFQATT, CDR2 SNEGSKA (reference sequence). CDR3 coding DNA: TGCAGTGCTGCCCCGGGGAACTATGGCTACACCTTC. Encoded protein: CSAAPGNYGYTF.

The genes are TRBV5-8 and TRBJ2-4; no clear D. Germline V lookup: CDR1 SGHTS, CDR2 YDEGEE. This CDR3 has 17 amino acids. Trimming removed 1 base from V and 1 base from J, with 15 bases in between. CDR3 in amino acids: CASSLLSGSLAKNIQYF. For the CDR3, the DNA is TGTGCCAGCAGCTTGCTTTCTGGATCCTTGGCCAAAAACATTCAGTACTTC.

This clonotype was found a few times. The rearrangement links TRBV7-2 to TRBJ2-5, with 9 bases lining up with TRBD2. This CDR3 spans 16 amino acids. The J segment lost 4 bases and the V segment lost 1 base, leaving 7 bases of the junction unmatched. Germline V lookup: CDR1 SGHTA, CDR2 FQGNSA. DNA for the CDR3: TGTGCCAGCAGCTTAGGCGGGGGGGCCGGTCTAGAGACCCAGTACTTC. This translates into CASSLGGGAGLETQYF.

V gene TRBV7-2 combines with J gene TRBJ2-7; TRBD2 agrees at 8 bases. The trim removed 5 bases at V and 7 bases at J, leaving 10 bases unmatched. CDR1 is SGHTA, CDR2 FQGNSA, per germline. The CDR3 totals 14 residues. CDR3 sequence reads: CASSPLAGASEQYF. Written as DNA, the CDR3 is TGTGCCAGCAGCCCCCTAGCGGGTGCGAGTGAGCAGTACTTC.

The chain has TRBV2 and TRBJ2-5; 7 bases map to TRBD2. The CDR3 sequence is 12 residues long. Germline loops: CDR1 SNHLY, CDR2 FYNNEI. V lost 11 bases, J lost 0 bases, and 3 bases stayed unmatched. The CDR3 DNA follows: TGTGCCGGGAGGGATGACCAAGAGACCCAGTACTTC. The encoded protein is CAGRDDQETQYF.

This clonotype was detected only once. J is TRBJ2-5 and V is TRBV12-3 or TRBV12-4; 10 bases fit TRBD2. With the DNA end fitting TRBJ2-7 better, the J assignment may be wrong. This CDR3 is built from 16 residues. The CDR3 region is CASSLGLSAGGYEQYF. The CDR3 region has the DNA TGTGCCAGCAGTTTAGGGCTGTCAGCGGGAGGGTACGAGCAGTACTTC.

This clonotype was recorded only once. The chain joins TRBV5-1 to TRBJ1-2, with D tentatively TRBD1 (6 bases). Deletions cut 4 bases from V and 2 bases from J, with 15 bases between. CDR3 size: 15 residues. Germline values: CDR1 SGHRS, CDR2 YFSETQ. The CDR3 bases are TGCGCCAGCAGCGTCTCCGGACAGATAAACTATGGCTACACCTTC. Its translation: CASSVSGQINYGYTF.

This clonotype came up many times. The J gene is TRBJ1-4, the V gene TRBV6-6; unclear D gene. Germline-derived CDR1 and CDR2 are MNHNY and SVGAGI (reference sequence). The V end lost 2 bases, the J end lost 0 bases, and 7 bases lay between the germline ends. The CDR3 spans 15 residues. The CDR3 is CASSYGDATNEKLFF. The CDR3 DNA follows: TGTGCCAGCAGTTACGGTGACGCAACTAATGAAAAACTGTTTTTT.

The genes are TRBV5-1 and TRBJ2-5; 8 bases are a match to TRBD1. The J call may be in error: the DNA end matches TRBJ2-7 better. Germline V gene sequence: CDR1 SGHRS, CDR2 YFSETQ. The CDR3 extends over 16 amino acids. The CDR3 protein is CASSFGGATGAYEQYF. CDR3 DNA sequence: TGCGCCAGCAGCTTTGGAGGGGCGACAGGGGCCTACGAGCAGTACTTC.

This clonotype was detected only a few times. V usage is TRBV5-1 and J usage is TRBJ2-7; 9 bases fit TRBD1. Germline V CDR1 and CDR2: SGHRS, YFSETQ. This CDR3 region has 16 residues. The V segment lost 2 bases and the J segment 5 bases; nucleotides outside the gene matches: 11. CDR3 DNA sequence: TGCGCCAGCAGCTTAGGTAGGGGACAGGGAGACCACGAGCAGTACTTC. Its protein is CASSLGRGQGDHEQYF. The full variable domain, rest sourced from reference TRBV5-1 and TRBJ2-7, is KAGVTQTPRYLIKTRGQQVTLSCSPISGHRSVSWYQQTPGQGLQFLFEYFSETQRNKGNFPGRFSGRQFSNSRSEMNVSTLELGDSALYLCASSLGRGQGDHEQYFGPGTRLTVT.

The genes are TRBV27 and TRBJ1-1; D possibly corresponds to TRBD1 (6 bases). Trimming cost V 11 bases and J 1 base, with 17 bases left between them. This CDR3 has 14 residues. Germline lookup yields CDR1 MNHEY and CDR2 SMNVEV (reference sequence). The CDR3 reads CASKGGDTNTEAFF. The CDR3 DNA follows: TGTGCCTCAAAGGGGGGGGATACGAACACTGAAGCTTTCTTT.

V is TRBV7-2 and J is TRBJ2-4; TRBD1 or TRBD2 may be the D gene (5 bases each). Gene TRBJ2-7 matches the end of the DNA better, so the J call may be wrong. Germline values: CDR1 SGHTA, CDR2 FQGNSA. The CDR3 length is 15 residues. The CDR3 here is CASSLARGAVYEQYF. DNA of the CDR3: TGTGCCAGCAGCTTAGCCCGGGGCGCCGTCTACGAGCAGTACTTC.

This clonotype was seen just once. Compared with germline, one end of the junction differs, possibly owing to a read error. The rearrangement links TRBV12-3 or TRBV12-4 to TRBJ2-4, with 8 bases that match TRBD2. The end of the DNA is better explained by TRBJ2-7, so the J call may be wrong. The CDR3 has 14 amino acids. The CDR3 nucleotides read TGCGCCAGCAGTCTACGGGGGGGCTATTACGAGCAGTACTTC. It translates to CASSLRGGYYEQYF.

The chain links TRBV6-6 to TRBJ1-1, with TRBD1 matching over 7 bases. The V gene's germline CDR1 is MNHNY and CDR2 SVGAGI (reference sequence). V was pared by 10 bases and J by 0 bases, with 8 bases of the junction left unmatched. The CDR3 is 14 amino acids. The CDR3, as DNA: TGTGCCAACAGCACACAGGGGTTGAACACTGAAGCTTTCTTT. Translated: CANSTQGLNTEAFF.

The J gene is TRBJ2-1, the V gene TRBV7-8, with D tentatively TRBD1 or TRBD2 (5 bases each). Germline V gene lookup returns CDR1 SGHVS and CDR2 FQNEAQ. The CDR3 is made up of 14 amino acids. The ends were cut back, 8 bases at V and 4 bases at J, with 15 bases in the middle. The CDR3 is CASVWDRSYNEQFF. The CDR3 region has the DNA TGTGCCAGCGTCTGGGACCGATCGTACAATGAGCAGTTCTTC.

The CDR3 loop reads CASSFRRSYEQYF. DNA for the CDR3: TGTGCCAGTAGTTTCAGGAGATCCTACGAGCAGTACTTC. J is TRBJ2-7 and V is TRBV19; D remains ambiguous. The V end was cut by 5 bases, the J end by 1 base, with 9 bases between. The CDR3 runs to 13 residues. The germline gives CDR1 LNHDA, CDR2 SQIVND (reference sequence).